This TCR beta chain appears in the sequencing data of a study of blood T cell repertoires in COVID-19. In the study overall: Acute and convalescent COVID-19 samples came from the United States, Italy and Spain. T cells, B-cell-depleted T cells, or PBMCs provided the cDNA or gDNA that served as material.

Original processing notes: Scientists estimated how many nucleated cells there were by amplifying reference gene primers. Sequenced by immunoSEQ multiplex PCR; TCRdb stores in-frame clones only, minus some. The V and J calls and the clone size are those of that table, but D and trimming were determined from the DNA. The data show 150,000 to 200,000 clones, about 76% seen once. One Seattle source followed patients from active infection through their disease course. The CDR3 is 13 residues long. CDR1 is SGHRS, CDR2 YFSETQ, per germline. The V gene lost 0 bases and the J gene lost 2 bases, with 4 bases spanning the gap.

Source material: peripheral blood. This sequence was found in a middle-aged woman with COVID-19, enrolled during active disease. The rearrangement uses TRBV5-1 and TRBJ2-3; D gene ambiguous. The CDR3 loop is CASSLGLTDTQYF. DNA of the CDR3: TGCGCCAGCAGCTTGGGACTCACAGATACGCAGTATTTT.